This T cell receptor (beta chain) comes out of a study of shared clonotypes between healthy human individuals. Study overall: Researchers drew samples from two women and a few men aged 18 to 49. CD4 naive and CD4 memory each took three plates per donor, while CD8 naive took two and CD8 memory one. Study conclusions and caveats: Sequencing of the sorted subsets was shown by rarefaction to be incomplete despite large depth.

Sequenced by immunoSEQ multiplex PCR; TCRdb stores in-frame clones only, minus some. The repertoire consists of 2 million to 2.5 million clones, with just under 95% occurring once and the leading ten covering about 1.1%. A remark on this clone: No antigen is known for it.

V was pared by 0 bases and J by 5 bases, with 14 bases between. The germline CDR1 and CDR2 sequences are WSHSY and SAAADI. The CDR3 is made up of 16 amino acids. Naive CD8 cells were CD45RO-negative, positively selected for CCR7, excluding terminally differentiated effector memory CD45RA+ cells. Sequencing was done on a sample of naive CD8+ T cells sorted from blood. This chain uses TRBV10-2 with TRBJ1-5, with D possibly TRBD1 on 5 matching bases. The TCR sequence derives from a man younger than 30 in good health. The CDR3: CASSESLEGYDQPQHF. CDR3 sequence (DNA): TGCGCCAGCAGTGAGTCGTTGGAGGGGTATGATCAGCCCCAGCATTTT.